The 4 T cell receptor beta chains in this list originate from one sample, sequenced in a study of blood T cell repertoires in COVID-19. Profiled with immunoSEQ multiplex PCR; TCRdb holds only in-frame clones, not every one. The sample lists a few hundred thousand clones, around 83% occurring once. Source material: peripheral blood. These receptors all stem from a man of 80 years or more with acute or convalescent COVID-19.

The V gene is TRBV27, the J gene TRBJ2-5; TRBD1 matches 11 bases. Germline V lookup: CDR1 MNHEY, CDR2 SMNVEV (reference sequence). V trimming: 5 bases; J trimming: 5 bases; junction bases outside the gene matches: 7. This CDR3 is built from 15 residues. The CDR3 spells CASSQRDRGIETQYF. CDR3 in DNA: TGTGCCAGCAGTCAACGGGACAGGGGGATCGAGACCCAGTACTTC.

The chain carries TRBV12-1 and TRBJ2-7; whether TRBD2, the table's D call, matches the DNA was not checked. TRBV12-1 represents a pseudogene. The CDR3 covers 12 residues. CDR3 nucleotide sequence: TGTCCCCGCGGGGGGGGCGCCTACGAGCAGTACTTC. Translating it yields CPRGGGAYEQYF.

The CDR3 nucleotides read TGCGCCAGCAGTGGAGTGGGGACAGCTAACACTGAAGCTTTCTTT. Its translation is CASSGVGTANTEAFF. The chain has TRBV10-2 and TRBJ1-1; 7 bases agree with TRBD1. This CDR3 comprises 15 residues. Germline V gives CDR1 WSHSY, CDR2 SAAADI. Unmatched junction bases numbered 7, after V lost 4 bases and J lost 2 bases.

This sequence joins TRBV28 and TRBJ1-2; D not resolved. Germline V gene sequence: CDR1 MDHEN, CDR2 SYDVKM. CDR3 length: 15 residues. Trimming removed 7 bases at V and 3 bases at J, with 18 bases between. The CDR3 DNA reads TGTGCCAGCATGGACTTACTCGGCAATTACTATGGCTACACCTTC. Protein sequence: CASMDLLGNYYGYTF.